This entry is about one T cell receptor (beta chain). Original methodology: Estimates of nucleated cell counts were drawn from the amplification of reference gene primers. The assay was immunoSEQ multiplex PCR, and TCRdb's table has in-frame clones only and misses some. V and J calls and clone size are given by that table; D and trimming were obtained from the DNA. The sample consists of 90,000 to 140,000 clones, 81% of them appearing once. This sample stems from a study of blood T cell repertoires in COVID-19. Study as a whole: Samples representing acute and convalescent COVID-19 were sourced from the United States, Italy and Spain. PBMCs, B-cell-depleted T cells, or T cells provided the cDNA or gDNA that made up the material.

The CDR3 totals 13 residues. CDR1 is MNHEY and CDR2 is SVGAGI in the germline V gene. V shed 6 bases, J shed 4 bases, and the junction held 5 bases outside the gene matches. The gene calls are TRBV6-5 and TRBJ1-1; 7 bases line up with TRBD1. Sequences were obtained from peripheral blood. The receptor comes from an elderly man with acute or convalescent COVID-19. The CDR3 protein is CASSRQGSTEAFF. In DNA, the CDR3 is TGTGCCAGCAGCCGACAGGGAAGCACTGAAGCTTTCTTT.